The clone carrying this T cell receptor (beta chain) has just a few counts. Its target is unknown. This sample was included in a study of CD8 T cells in ankylosing spondylitis. Notes on the study in general: According to the report, clones linked to the disease were significantly enriched in matched synovial fluid samples taken from ankylosing spondylitis patients.

In germline, CDR1 is SGHRS, CDR2 YFSETQ. This CDR3 is built from 15 residues. Trimming took off 4 bases at V and 1 base at J, with 14 bases between the two ends. TCR beta libraries were made by quantitative 5'-RACE with molecular barcodes. Using its own MiXCR run on the 5' RACE reads, TCRdb lists one record per CDR3 protein. Of 250,000 to 400,000 distinct CDR3 sequences in the sample, 11% were seen once. The sequence came from a female donor with ankylosing spondylitis or in good health (not recorded which). V and J are TRBV5-1 and TRBJ1-1, with a tentative D call TRBD1 (5 bases). Material for sequencing was blood, either unsorted or a sorted T cell fraction (not recorded which). CDR3 amino acids: CASSPTDGANTEAFF. CDR3 DNA: TGCGCCAGCAGCCCCACGGACGGGGCGAACACTGAAGCTTTCTTT.